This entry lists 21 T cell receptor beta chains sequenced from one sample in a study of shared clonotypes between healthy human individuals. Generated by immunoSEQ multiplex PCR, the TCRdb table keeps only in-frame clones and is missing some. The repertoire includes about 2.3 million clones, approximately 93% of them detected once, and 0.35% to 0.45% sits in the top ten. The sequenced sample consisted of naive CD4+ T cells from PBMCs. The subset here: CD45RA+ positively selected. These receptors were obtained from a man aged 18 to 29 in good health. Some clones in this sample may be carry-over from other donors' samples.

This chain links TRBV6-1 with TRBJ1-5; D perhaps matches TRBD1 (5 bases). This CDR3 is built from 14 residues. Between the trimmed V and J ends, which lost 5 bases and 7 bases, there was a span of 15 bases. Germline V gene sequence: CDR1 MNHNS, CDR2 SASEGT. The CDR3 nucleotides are TGTGCCAGCAGTTTAGGCGGGGGTCGCCAGCCCCAGCATTTT. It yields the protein CASSLGGGRQPQHF.

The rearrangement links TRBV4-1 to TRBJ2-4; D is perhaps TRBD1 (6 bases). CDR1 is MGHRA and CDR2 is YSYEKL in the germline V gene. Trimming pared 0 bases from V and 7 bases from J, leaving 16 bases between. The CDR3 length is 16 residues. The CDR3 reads CASSQEGQGSWNIQYF. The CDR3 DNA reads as TGCGCCAGCAGCCAAGAGGGGCAGGGGAGTTGGAACATTCAGTACTTC.

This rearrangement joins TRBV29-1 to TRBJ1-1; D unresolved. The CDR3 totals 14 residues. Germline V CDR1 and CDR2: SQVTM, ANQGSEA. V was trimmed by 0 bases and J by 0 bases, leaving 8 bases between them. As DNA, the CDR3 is TGCAGCGTTGAAGAGATAGCAATGAACACTGAAGCTTTCTTT. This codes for CSVEEIAMNTEAFF.

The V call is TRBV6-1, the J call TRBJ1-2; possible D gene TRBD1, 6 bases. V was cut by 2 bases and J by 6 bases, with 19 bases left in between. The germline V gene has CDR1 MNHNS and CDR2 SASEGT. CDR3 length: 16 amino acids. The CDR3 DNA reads TGTGCCAGCAGTGAACCGCCCATACAGGGTGTGGATGGCTACACCTTC. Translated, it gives CASSEPPIQGVDGYTF.

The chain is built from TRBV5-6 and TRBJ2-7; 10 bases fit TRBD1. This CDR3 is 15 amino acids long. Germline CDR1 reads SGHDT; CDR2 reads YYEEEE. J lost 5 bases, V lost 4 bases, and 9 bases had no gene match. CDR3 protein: CASSPRRDRGHEQYF. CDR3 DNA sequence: TGTGCCAGCAGCCCCCGGAGGGACAGGGGCCACGAGCAGTACTTC.

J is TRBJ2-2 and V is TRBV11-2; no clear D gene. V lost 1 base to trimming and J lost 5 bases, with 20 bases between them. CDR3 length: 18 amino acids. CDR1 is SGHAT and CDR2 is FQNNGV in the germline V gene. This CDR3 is CASSLGPKGPHRTGELFF. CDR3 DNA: TGTGCCAGCAGCTTAGGCCCCAAGGGCCCCCATAGAACCGGGGAGCTGTTTTTT.

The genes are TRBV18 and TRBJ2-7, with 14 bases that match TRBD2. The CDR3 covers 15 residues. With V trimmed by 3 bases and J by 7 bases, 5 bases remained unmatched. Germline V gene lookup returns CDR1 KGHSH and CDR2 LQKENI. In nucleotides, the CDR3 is TGTGCCAGCTCACCTCCGGGACTAGCGGGAGAAGAGCAGTACTTC. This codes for CASSPPGLAGEEQYF.

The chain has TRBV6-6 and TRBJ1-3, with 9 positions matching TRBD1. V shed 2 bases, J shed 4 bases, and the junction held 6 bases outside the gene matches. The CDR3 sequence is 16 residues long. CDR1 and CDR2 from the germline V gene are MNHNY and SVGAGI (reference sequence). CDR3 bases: TGTGCCAGCAGTTACCTGAGGACAGGGGAGGGAAACACCATATATTTT. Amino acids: CASSYLRTGEGNTIYF.

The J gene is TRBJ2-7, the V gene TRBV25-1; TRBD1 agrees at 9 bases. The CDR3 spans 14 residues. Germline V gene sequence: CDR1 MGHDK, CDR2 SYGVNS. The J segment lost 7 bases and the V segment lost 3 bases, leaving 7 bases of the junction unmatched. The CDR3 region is CASSEPGQGREQYF. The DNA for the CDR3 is TGTGCCAGCAGTGAGCCCGGACAGGGGAGAGAGCAGTACTTC.

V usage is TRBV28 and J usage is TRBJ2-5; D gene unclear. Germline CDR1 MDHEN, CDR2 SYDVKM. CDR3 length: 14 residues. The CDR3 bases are TGTGTCCAATCCCAGGACGCCGACCAAGAGACCCAGTACTTC. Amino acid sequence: CVQSQDADQETQYF.

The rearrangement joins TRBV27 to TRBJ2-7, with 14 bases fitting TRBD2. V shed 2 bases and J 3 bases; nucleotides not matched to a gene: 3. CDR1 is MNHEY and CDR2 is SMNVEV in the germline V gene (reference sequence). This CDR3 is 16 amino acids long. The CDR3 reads CASSLKGLAGVYEQYF. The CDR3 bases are TGTGCCAGCAGTTTAAAGGGACTAGCGGGAGTCTACGAGCAGTACTTC.

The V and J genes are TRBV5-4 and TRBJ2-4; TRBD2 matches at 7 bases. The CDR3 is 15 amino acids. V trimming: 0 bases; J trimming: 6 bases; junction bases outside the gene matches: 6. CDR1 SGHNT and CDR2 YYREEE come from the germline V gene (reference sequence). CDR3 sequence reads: CASSLDAGTINIQYF. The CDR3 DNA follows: TGTGCCAGCAGCTTGGACGCCGGGACTATAAACATTCAGTACTTC.

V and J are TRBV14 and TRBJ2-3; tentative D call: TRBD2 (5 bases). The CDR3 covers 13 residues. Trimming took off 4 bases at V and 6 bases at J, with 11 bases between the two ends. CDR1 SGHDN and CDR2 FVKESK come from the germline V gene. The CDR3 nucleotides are TGTGCCAGCAGCCTTACCGTAGCGGATACGCAGTATTTT. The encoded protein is CASSLTVADTQYF.

The CDR3 sequence: CASSLIGPWANVLTF. The CDR3 coding sequence is TGTGCCAGCAGCTTAATTGGGCCCTGGGCCAACGTCCTGACTTTC. The rearrangement links TRBV7-3 to TRBJ2-6; unclear D gene. This CDR3 has 15 amino acids. Trimming removed 1 base at V and 5 bases at J, with 9 bases between. CDR1 is SGHTA and CDR2 is FQGTGA in the germline V gene.

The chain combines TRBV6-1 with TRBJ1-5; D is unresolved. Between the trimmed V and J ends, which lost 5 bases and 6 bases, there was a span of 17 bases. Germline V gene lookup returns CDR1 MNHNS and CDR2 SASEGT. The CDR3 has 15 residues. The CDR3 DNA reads TGTGCCAGCAGTTCCGGTCTTCAGGCCGGTCAGCCCCAGCATTTT. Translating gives CASSSGLQAGQPQHF.

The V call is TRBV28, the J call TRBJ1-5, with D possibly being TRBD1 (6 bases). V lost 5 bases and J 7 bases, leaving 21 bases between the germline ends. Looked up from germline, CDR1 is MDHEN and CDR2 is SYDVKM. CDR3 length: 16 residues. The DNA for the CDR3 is TGTGCCAGCAGTCGGAGGTCTATACAGGGTATCCAGCCCCAGCATTTT. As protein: CASSRRSIQGIQPQHF.

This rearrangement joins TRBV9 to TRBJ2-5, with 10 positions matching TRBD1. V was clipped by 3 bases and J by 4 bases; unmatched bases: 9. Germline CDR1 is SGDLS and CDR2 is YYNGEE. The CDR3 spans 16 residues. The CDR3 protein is CASSALRQGAGETQYF. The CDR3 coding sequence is TGTGCCAGCAGCGCCCTGAGACAGGGGGCCGGAGAGACCCAGTACTTC.

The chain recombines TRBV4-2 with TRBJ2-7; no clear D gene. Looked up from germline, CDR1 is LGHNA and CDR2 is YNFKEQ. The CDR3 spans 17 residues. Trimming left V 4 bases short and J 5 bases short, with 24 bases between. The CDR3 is CASSRTGQPVPPHEQYF. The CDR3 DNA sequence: TGTGCCAGCAGCCGGACCGGTCAACCTGTCCCCCCCCACGAGCAGTACTTC.

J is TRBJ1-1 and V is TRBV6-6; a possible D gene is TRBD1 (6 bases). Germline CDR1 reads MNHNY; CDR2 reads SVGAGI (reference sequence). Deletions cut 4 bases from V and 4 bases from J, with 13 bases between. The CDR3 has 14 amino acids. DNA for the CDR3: TGTGCCAGCAGTTCCCACAGGGAGGGCACTGAAGCTTTCTTT. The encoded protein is CASSSHREGTEAFF.

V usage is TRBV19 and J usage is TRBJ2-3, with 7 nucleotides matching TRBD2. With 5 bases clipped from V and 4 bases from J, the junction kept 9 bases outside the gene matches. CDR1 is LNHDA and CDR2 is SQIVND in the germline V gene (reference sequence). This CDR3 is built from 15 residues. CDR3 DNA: TGTGCCAGTAGTGATGGCGGGAGAATGCCAGATACGCAGTATTTT. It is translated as CASSDGGRMPDTQYF.

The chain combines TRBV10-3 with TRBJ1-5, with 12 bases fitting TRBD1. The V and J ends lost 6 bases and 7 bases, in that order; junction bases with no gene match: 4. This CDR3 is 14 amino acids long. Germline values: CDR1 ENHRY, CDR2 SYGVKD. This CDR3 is CAIRGQGAGQPQHF. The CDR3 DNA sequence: TGTGCCATCAGGGGACAGGGGGCCGGGCAGCCCCAGCATTTT.